This note documents a single T cell receptor (beta chain) sequence. No antigen is known for it. Other DNA variants within this sample encode the same CDR3. Time point of the sample: blood 2 weeks post-SBRT. The treatment is: 15 Gy SBRT to primary tumor, nephrectomy 4 weeks later. After SBRT, blood was collected at 2 and 4 weeks, plus baseline. The data were taken from a study of radiation and T cells in renal cell carcinoma. Method: immunoSEQ multiplex PCR; TCRdb's copy keeps in-frame clones and lacks some. Of roughly 130,000 clones listed, 88% were seen once; the top ten hold approximately 6%. Germline values: CDR1 SGHVS, CDR2 FQNEAQ. This CDR3 is built from 14 residues. The V end lost 0 bases, the J end lost 1 base, and 7 bases lay between the germline ends. Overall study results and limits: From baseline, blood top tumor clonotypes peaked at 2 weeks post-radiation.

This receptor was obtained from a woman aged 70 to 79 with renal cell carcinoma. The chain is built from TRBV7-8 and TRBJ2-7; D is uncertain. The sequencing here drew on blood, taken from a patient whose treatment included radiotherapy and nephrectomy. CDR3 protein: CASSLAHRSYEQYF. CDR3 nucleotides: TGTGCCAGCAGCTTAGCTCACAGATCCTACGAGCAGTACTTC.